The clone carrying this TCR beta chain turned up a few times. Its antigen is undetermined. Quantitative 5'-RACE with molecular barcodes was used to make the TCR beta libraries. TCRdb itself ran the 5' RACE reads through MiXCR, one entry per CDR3 protein. The sample has fewer than 400,000 distinct CDR3 sequences; roughly 15% are singletons. The CDR3 has 15 amino acids. The V gene's germline CDR1 is SGHRS and CDR2 YFSETQ. Trimming removed 6 bases from V and 1 base from J, with 16 bases in between. These data are taken from a study of CD8 T cells in ankylosing spondylitis. Study observations and caveats: Among TCR beta sequences, a motif of fewer than 10 highly homologous variants appeared characteristic of ankylosing spondylitis blood. Certain motif variants had earlier appeared in reactive arthritis synovial fluid and blood. In ankylosing spondylitis patients, matched synovial fluid reportedly showed significant enrichment of disease-linked clones.

The clonotype originates from a male donor with ankylosing spondylitis or in good health (not recorded which). The specimen was blood, either unsorted or a sorted T cell fraction (not recorded which). The chain combines TRBV5-1 with TRBJ1-1; a possible D gene is TRBD1 (6 bases). In nucleotides, the CDR3 is TGCGCCAGCAAGGAGGGGGGTAGAACGAACACTGAAGCTTTCTTT. It is translated as CASKEGGRTNTEAFF. Combining the CDR3 with reference TRBV5-1 and TRBJ1-1 gives the whole variable domain KAGVTQTPRYLIKTRGQQVTLSCSPISGHRSVSWYQQTPGQGLQFLFEYFSETQRNKGNFPGRFSGRQFSNSRSEMNVSTLELGDSALYLCASKEGGRTNTEAFFGQGTRLTVV.